This T cell receptor beta chain was captured in a study of cytomegalovirus exposure and HLA in healthy donors. Study-wide results and limits: TRBV6-2, TRBV6-3 and some other V segments were excluded as indistinguishable. There were a few CMV-associated chains whose specificity for CMV antigens was confirmed in vitro. Sequences of the TCR beta chain were said to predict the HLA-A and HLA-B alleles of most subjects accurately. A later analysis linked 15,000 to 20,000 TCR beta sequences to HLA alleles at 0.05 false discovery rate.

Germline CDR1 KGHSH, CDR2 LQKENI. The CDR3 is made up of 15 amino acids. The study ran its PCR with 60 Vbeta and 13 Jbeta primers. Data came from immunoSEQ multiplex PCR; TCRdb stores just in-frame clones and leaves some out. This sample has approximately 81,000 clones, with 77% found just once. Note on this clone: What it binds is not known. A read error may account for a junction end that differs from germline.

The sequencing input was PBMCs. The chain employs TRBV18 and TRBJ1-2, with TRBD1 matching over 7 bases. The sequence was collected from a man aged 45-65 years in good health and CMV-seropositive. Here the CDR3 DNA reads TGTGCCAGCTCAACACCCGACAGGGTTAGCTATGGCTACACCTTC. Translation: CASSTPDRVSYGYTF.